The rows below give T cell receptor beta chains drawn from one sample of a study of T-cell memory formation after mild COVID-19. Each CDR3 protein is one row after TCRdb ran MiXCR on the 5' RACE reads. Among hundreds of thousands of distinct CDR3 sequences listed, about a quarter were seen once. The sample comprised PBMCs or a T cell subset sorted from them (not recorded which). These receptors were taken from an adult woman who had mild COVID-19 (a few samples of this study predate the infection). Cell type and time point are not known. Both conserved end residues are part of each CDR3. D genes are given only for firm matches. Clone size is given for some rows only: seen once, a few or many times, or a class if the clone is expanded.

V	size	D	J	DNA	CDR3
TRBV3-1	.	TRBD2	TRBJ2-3	TGTGCCAGCAGCCAGAGCGGGGGCACAGATACGCAGTATTTT	CASSQSGGTDTQYF
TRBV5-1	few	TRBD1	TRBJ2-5	TGCGCCAGCAGCGACACAGGGGACGCGGAGACCCAGTACTTC	CASSDTGDAETQYF
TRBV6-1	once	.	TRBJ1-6	TGTGCCAGCATAGAGAGAGGCTGGTTAGGAGATTCACCCCTCCACTTT	CASIERGWLGDSPLHF
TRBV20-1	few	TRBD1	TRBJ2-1	TGCAGTGGGCGGTCAGGGGGCTCCTACAATGAGCAGTTCTTC	CSGRSGGSYNEQFF
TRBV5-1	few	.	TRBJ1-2	TGCGCCAGCAGCCAACCGGGAGACAGGATACTTTATGGCTACACCTTC	CASSQPGDRILYGYTF
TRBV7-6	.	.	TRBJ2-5	TGTGCCAGCAGCTTAAGGGGCTCCCCACAAGAGACCCAGTACTTC	CASSLRGSPQETQYF
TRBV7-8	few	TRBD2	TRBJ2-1	TGTGCCAGCAGCTTTAGAGCGGGAGGGTACAATGAGCAGTTCTTC	CASSFRAGGYNEQFF
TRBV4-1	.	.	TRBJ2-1	TGCGCCAGCAGCCAATATCCAGCGGTTAATGAGCAGTTCTTC	CASSQYPAVNEQFF
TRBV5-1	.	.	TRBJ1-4	TGCGCCAGCAGCGAATTCCCAGGGGATAATGAAAAACTGTTTTTT	CASSEFPGDNEKLFF
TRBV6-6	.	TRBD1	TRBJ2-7	TGTGCCAGCATTAGGACAGGGACCTACGAGCAGTACTTC	CASIRTGTYEQYF
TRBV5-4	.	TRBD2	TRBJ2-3	TGTGCCAGCAGCGTAGAATGGACTAGCTTACCAGATACGCAGTATTTT	CASSVEWTSLPDTQYF
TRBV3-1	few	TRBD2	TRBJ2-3	TGTGCCAGCAGCTCGGGACTAGCGACCACAGATACGCAGTATTTT	CASSSGLATTDTQYF
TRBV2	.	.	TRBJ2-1	TGTGCCAGCAGGCCAAGCCGGGACTTCGAGCAGTTCTTC	CASRPSRDFEQFF
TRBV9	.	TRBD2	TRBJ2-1	TGTGCCAGCAGCGCGACGGTGGGAGGGCACAATGAGCAGTTCTTC	CASSATVGGHNEQFF
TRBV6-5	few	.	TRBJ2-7	TGTGCCAGCAGTTACGAACAGGGATGGTACGAGCAGTACTTC	CASSYEQGWYEQYF
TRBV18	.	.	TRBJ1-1	TGTGCCAGCTCGACCTCTTCCGAAGCTTTCTTT	CASSTSSEAFF
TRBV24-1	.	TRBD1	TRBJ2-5	TGTGCCACCAGTGATCCTTCTTGGACAGGGGGAGAGACCCAGTACTTC	CATSDPSWTGGETQYF
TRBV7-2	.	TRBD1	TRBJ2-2	TGTGCCAGCAGGGGGACAGGGGGCACCGGGGAGCTGTTTTTT	CASRGTGGTGELFF
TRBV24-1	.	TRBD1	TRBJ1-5	TGTGCCACCTCCCAGGGGGTTCAGCCCCAGCATTTT	CATSQGVQPQHF
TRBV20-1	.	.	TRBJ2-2	TGCAGTGCTAGAGTTAGTCAGAACACCGGGGAGCTGTTTTTT	CSARVSQNTGELFF
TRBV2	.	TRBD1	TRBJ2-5	TGTGCCAGCAGCGGACAGGGGGCGATTGAGACCCAGTACTTC	CASSGQGAIETQYF
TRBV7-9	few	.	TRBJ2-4	TGTGCCAGCAGCTTAGGAGGGTCGGGCATTCAGTACTTC	CASSLGGSGIQYF
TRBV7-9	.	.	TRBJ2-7	TGTGCCAGCAGCTTAGACATGAGCTCCTACGAGCAGTACTTC	CASSLDMSSYEQYF
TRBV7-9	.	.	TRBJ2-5	TGTGCCAGCAGCTTAGGCGTCAGGGTCCAAGAGACCCAGTACTTC	CASSLGVRVQETQYF
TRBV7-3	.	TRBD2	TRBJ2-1	TGTGCCAGCAGCTTACACGGGACTAGCGGGAGAGCCACCCAGGGGCTCAATGAGCAGTTCTTC	CASSLHGTSGRATQGLNEQFF
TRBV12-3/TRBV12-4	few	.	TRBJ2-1	TGTGCCAGCAGTATAGTAGCGATAGGCTCCTACAATGAGCAGTTCTTC	CASSIVAIGSYNEQFF
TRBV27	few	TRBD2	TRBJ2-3	TGTGCCAGCAGTTGGGTAGCGGGGGGGCCTCCAGATACGCAGTATTTT	CASSWVAGGPPDTQYF
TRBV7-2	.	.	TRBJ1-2	TGTGCCAGCAGCTTTGGGGGGTTAGGCCGGCTGAGCTATGGCTACACCTTC	CASSFGGLGRLSYGYTF
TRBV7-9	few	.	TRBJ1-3	TGTGCCAGCAGCTTGCAGGGGACTGGAAACACCATATATTTT	CASSLQGTGNTIYF
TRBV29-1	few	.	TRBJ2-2	TGCAGCGTCCCAGGGTTGGCCGGGGAGCTGTTTTTT	CSVPGLAGELFF
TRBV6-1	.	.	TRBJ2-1	TGTGCCAGCAGTGAAGTTGCCTGGGGCGGGACAGCCCGCAATGAGCAGTTCTTC	CASSEVAWGGTARNEQFF
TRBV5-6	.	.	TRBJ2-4	TGTGCCAGCAGCTTGAGGACGGTCCGATCGATAGCCAAAAACATTCAGTACTTC	CASSLRTVRSIAKNIQYF
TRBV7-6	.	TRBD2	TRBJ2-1	TGTGCCAGCAGCCCAAGGACTAGCGGCTACAATGAGCAGTTCTTC	CASSPRTSGYNEQFF
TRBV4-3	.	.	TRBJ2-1	TGCGCCAGCAGCCAAGAAAAGGGGACGGCAGCCGTCAATGAGCAGTTCTTC	CASSQEKGTAAVNEQFF
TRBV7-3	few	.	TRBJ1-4	TGTGCCAGCAGCTTAACCGGTATAGGGAATGAAAAACTGTTTTTT	CASSLTGIGNEKLFF
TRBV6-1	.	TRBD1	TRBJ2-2	TGTGCCAGCACCAAGAGCACAGGGGGACCCGGGGAGCTGTTTTTT	CASTKSTGGPGELFF
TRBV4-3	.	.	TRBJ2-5	TGCGCCAGCAGCCAAGATCGGGGAGTCCAGTACTTC	CASSQDRGVQYF
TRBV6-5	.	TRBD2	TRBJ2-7	TGTGCCAGCAGCGATAGCGGGAGTAAGATCTCAGGCGAGCAGTACTTC	CASSDSGSKISGEQYF
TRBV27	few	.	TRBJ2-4	TGTGCCAGCAGTTTCACTAGTACTACTGGGATTCAGTACTTC	CASSFTSTTGIQYF
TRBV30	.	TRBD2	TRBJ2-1	TGTGCCTGGCATACAAGCGGGGGTGAGCAGTTCTTC	CAWHTSGGEQFF
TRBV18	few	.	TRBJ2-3	TGTGCCAGCTCCGCCGGGGCTACAGATACGCAGTATTTT	CASSAGATDTQYF
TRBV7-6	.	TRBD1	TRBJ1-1	TGTGCCAGCAGCCGGACAGGGGGCACGCGAAGGGTGAACACTGAAGCTTTCTTT	CASSRTGGTRRVNTEAFF
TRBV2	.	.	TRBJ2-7	TGTGCCAGCAACCCACACCGGGCAGCCTCCTACGAGCAGTACTTC	CASNPHRAASYEQYF
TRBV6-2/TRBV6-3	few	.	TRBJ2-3	TGTGCCAGCAGTCCAGACTCCCCATGGGATACGCAGTATTTT	CASSPDSPWDTQYF
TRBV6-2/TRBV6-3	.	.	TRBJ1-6	TGTGCCAGTGGAGGGAGGAATTCACCCCTCCACTTT	CASGGRNSPLHF
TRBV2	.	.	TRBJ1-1	TGTGCCACCGTGTTAGACACTGAAGCTTTCTTT	CATVLDTEAFF